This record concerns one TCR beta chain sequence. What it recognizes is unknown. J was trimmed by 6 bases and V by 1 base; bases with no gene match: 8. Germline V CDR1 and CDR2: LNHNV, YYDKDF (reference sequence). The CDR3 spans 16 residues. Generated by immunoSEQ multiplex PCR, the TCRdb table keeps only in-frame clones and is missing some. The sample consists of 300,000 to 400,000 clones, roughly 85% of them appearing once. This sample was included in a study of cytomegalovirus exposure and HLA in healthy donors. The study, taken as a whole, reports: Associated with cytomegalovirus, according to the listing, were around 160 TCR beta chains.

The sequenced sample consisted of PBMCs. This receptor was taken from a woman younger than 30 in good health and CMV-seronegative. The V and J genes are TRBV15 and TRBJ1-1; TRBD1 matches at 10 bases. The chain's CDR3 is CATSRGRTGGRSEAFF. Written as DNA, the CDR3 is TGTGCCACCAGCAGAGGTCGGACAGGGGGTAGGTCTGAAGCTTTCTTT.